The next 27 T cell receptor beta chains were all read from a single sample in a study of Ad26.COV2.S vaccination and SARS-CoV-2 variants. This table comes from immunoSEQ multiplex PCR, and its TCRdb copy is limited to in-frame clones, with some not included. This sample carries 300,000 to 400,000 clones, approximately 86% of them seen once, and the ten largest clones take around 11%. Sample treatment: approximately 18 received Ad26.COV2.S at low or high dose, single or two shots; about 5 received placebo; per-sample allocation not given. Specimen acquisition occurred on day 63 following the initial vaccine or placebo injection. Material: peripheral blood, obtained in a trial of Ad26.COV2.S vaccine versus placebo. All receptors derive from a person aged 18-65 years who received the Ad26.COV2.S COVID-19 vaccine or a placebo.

For the CDR3, the DNA is TGTGCCAGCAGCTCCATATCGGTTGGGGGAGAGACCCAGTACTTC. Protein product: CASSSISVGGETQYF. The J gene is TRBJ2-5, the V gene TRBV11-1; D is tentatively TRBD1 or TRBD2 (5 bases each). V was pared by 4 bases and J by 4 bases, with 16 bases between. The germline CDR1 and CDR2 sequences are SGHAT and FQDESV (reference sequence). The length of the CDR3 is 15 residues.

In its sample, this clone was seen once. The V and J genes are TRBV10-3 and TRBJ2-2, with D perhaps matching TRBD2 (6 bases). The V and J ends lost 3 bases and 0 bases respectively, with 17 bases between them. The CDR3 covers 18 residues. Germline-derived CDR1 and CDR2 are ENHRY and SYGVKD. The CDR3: CAISDNPARGTNTGELFF. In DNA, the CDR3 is TGTGCCATCAGTGATAACCCCGCTCGGGGGACGAACACCGGGGAGCTGTTTTTT.

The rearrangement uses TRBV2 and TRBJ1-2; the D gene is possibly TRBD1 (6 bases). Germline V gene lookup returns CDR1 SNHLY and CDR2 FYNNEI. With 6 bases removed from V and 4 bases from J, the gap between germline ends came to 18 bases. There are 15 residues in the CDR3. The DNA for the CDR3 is TGTGCCAGCAGCGCTACGACAGGCGCCCTCTATGGCTACACCTTC. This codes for CASSATTGALYGYTF.

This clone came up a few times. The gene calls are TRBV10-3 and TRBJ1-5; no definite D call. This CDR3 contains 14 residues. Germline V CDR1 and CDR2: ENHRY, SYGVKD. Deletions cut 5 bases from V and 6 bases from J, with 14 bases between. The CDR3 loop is CAISSGREGQPQHF. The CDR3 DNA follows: TGTGCCATCAGTTCTGGACGGGAGGGTCAGCCCCAGCATTTT.

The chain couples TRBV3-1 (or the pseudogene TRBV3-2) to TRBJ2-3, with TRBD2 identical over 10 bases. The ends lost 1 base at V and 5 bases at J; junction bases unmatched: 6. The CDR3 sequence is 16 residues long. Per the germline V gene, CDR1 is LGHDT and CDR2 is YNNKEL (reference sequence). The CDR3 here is CASSQGAGGPLDTQYF. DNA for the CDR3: TGTGCCAGCAGCCAAGGAGCGGGGGGGCCGTTAGATACGCAGTATTTT.

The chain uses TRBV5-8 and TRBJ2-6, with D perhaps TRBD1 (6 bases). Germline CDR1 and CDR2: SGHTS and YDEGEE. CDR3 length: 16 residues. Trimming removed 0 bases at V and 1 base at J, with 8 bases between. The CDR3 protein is CASSLARGSGANVLTF. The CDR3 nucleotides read TGTGCCAGCAGCTTGGCCAGGGGTTCTGGGGCCAACGTCCTGACTTTC.

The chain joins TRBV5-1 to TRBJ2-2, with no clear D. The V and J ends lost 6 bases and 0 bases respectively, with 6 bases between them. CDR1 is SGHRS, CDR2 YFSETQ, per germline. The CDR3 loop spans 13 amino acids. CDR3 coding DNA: TGCGCCAGCAAGGGAACGAACACCGGGGAGCTGTTTTTT. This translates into CASKGTNTGELFF.

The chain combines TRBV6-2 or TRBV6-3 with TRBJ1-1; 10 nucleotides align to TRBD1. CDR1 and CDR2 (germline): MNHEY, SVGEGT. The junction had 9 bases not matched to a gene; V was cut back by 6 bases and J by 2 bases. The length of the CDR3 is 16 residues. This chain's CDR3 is CASSPETGGGNTEAFF. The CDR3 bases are TGTGCCAGCAGCCCCGAGACAGGGGGCGGAAACACTGAAGCTTTCTTT.

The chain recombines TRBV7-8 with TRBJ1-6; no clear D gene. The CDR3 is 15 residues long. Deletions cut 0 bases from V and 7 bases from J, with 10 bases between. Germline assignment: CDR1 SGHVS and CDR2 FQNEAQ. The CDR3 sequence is CASSLASGLNSPLHF. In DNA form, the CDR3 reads TGTGCCAGCAGCTTAGCATCCGGTCTGAATTCACCCCTCCACTTT.

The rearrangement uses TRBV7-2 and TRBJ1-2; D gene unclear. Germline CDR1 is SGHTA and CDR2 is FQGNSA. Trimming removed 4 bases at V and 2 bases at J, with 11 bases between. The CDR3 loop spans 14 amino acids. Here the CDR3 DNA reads TGTGCCAGCAGCTCCACGGGCCCAAACTATGGCTACACCTTC. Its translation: CASSSTGPNYGYTF. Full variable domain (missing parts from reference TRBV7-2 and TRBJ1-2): GAGVSQSPSNKVTEKGKDVELRCDPISGHTALYWYRQSLGQGLEFLIYFQGNSAPDKSGLPSDRFSAERTGGSVSTLTIQRTQQEDSAVYLCASSSTGPNYGYTFGSGTRLTVV.

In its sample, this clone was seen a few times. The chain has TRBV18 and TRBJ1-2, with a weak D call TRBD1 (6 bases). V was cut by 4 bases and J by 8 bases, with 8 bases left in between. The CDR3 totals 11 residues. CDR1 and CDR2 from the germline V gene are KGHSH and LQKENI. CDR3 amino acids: CASSQGEGYTF. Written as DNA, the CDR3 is TGTGCCAGCTCACAGGGGGAAGGCTACACCTTC.

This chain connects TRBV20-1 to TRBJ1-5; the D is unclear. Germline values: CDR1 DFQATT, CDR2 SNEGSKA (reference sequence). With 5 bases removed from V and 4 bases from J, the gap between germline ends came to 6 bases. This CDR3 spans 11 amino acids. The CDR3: CSARSNQPQHF. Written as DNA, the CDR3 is TGCAGTGCTCGATCTAATCAGCCCCAGCATTTT.

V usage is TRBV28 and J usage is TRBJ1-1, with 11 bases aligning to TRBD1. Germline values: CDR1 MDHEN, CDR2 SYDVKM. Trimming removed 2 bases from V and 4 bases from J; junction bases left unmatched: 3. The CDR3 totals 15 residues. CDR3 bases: TGTGCCAGCAGTTTAGCTGGACAGGGGGCCACTGAAGCTTTCTTT. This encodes CASSLAGQGATEAFF.

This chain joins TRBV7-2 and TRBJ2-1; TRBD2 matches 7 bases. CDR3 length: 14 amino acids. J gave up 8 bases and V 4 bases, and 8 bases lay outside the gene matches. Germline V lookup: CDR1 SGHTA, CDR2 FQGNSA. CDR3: CASSSSGSGDEQFF. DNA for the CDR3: TGTGCCAGCAGCTCTAGCGGTTCTGGGGATGAGCAGTTCTTC.

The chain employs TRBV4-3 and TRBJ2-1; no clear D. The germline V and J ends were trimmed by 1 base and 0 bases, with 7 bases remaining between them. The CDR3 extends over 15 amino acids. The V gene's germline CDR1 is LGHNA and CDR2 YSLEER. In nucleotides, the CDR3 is TGCGCCAGCAGCCAAGGTTCGAGCTCCTACAATGAGCAGTTCTTC. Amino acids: CASSQGSSSYNEQFF.

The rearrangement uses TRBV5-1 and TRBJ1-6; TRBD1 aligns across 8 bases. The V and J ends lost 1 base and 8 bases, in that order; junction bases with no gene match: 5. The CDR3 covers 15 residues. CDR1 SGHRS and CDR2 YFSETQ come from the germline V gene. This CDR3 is CASSLTGGEDSPLHF. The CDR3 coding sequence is TGCGCCAGCAGCTTGACAGGGGGAGAAGATTCACCCCTCCACTTT.

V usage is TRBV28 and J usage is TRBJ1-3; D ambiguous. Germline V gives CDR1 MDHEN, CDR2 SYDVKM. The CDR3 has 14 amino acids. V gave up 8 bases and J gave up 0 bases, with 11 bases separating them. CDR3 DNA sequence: TGTGCCAGCGTTCAGGAGGTCTCTGGAAACACCATATATTTT. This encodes CASVQEVSGNTIYF.

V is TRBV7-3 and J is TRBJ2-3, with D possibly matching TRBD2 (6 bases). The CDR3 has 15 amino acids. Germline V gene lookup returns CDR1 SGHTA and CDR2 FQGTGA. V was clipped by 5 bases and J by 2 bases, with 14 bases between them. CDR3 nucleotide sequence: TGTGCCAGCAGCCCCGCCGGGGACTTCACAGATACGCAGTATTTT. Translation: CASSPAGDFTDTQYF.

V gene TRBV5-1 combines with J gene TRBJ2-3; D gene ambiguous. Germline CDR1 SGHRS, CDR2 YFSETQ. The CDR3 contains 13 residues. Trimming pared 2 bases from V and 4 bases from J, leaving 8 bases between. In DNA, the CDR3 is TGCGCCAGCAGCTTAAGGGCCGCAGATACGCAGTATTTT. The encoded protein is CASSLRAADTQYF.

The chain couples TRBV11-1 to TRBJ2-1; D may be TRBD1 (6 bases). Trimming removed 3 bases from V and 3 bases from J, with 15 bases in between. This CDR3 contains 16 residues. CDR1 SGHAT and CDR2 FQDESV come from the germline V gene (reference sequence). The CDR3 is CASSFRPDRSYNEQFF. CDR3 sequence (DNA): TGTGCCAGCAGCTTCCGGCCCGACAGGAGCTACAATGAGCAGTTCTTC.

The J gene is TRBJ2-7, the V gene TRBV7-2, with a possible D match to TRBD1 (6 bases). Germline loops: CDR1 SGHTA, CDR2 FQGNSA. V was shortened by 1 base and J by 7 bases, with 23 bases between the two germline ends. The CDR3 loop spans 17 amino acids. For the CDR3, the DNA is TGTGCCAGCAGCTTAGAGTTTAGGACACACTACCAGGGGGAGCAGTACTTC. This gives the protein CASSLEFRTHYQGEQYF.

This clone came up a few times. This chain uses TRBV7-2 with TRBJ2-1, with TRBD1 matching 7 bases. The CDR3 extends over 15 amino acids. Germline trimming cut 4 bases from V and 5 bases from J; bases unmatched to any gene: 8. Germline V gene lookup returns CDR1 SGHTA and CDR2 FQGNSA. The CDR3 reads CASSSRGSTNNEQFF. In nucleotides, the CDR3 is TGTGCCAGCAGCTCCAGGGGGTCTACCAACAATGAGCAGTTCTTC.

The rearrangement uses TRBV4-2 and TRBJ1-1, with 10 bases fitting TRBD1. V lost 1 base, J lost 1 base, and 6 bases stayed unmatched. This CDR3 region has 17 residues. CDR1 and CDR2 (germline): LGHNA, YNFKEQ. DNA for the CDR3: TGTGCCAGCAGCCAAGGGGACAGGGGTTGGAAGAACACTGAAGCTTTCTTT. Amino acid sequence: CASSQGDRGWKNTEAFF.

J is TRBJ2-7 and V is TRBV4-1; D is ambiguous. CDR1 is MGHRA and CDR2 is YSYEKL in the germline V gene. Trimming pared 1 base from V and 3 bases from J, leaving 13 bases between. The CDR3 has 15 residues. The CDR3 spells CASSQAQLVNYEQYF. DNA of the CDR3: TGCGCCAGCAGCCAAGCCCAACTCGTGAACTACGAGCAGTACTTC.

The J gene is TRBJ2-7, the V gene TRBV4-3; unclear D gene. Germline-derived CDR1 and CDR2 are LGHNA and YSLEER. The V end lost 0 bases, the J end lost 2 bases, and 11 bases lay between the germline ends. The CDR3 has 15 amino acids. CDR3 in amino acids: CASSQDQEHTYEQYF. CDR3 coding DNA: TGCGCCAGCAGCCAAGATCAGGAGCACACCTACGAGCAGTACTTC.

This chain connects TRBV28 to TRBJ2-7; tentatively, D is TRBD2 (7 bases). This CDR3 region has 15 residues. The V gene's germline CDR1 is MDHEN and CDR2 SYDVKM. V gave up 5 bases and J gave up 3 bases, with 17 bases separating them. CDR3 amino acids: CASSQRGASNYEQYF. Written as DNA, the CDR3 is TGTGCCAGCAGTCAACGGGGGGCGAGCAACTACGAGCAGTACTTC.

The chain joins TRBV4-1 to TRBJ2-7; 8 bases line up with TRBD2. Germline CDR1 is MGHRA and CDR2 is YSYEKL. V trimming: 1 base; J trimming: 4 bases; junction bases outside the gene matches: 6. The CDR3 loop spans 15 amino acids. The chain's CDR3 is CASSQVGGGYYEQYF. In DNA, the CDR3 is TGCGCCAGCAGCCAAGTCGGGGGGGGCTATTACGAGCAGTACTTC.